These 30 T cell receptor beta chains were sequenced from one sample in a study of OX40 agonist ivuxolimab in advanced cancers. The data were produced by immunoSEQ multiplex PCR, yet TCRdb's version contains in-frame clones alone and is incomplete. This sample has 65,000 to 75,000 clones, with around 83% found just once. The material sequenced was CD4+ or CD8+ T cells sorted from blood, taken in a trial of the OX40 agonist ivuxolimab. The source is an adult with an advanced solid tumor such as melanoma, head and neck, liver or kidney cancer.

Comment on this clone: One end of the junction varies from germline; a read error may be responsible. V is TRBV7-9 and J is TRBJ2-3; no definite D call. Germline V gene sequence: CDR1 SEHNR, CDR2 FQNEAQ (reference sequence). The CDR3 loop spans 10 amino acids. This CDR3 is CASSLESPFW. CDR3 in DNA: TGTGCCAGCAGCCTCGAATCTCCCTTTTGG.

This chain links TRBV5-1 with TRBJ2-7, with a weak D call TRBD2 (5 bases). CDR3 length: 17 amino acids. Trimming shortened V by 0 bases and J by 4 bases, and 20 bases separated the two germline ends. The V gene's germline CDR1 is SGHRS and CDR2 YFSETQ. The DNA for the CDR3 is TGCGCCAGCAGCTTGGAGGCGAGCGGTACTTGGGTTTACGAGCAGTACTTC. Protein: CASSLEASGTWVYEQYF. The full variable domain, its missing parts supplied by reference TRBV5-1 and TRBJ2-7, is KAGVTQTPRYLIKTRGQQVTLSCSPISGHRSVSWYQQTPGQGLQFLFEYFSETQRNKGNFPGRFSGRQFSNSRSEMNVSTLELGDSALYLCASSLEASGTWVYEQYFGPGTRLTVT.

This clone was recorded only once. This chain joins TRBV5-4 and TRBJ2-3, with D perhaps given as TRBD1 or TRBD2 (5 bases each). The V gene lost 9 bases and the J gene lost 0 bases, with 11 bases spanning the gap. This CDR3 is built from 13 residues. CDR1 SGHNT and CDR2 YYREEE come from the germline V gene (reference sequence). DNA of the CDR3: TGTGCCATTGGTGAGGGGAGCACAGATACGCAGTATTTT. This gives the protein CAIGEGSTDTQYF.

This chain uses TRBV7-2 with TRBJ1-2, with D possibly being TRBD1 (6 bases). V was pared by 2 bases and J by 6 bases, with 10 bases between. CDR1 and CDR2 (germline): SGHTA, FQGNSA. The CDR3 runs 13 residues. The chain's CDR3 is CASSLRAGDGYTF. Written as DNA, the CDR3 is TGTGCCAGCAGCTTAAGGGCAGGGGATGGCTACACCTTC.

This clone was detected only once. The V call is TRBV4-3, the J call TRBJ1-1; the match to TRBD1 covers 7 bases. The CDR3 covers 15 residues. Germline V gene lookup returns CDR1 LGHNA and CDR2 YSLEER. J lost 0 bases, V lost 3 bases, and 4 bases had no gene match. The CDR3 region has the DNA TGCGCCAGCAGCCAGACCGGGACAGTGAACACTGAAGCTTTCTTT. This encodes CASSQTGTVNTEAFF.

This clone appeared a single time. The J gene is TRBJ1-5, the V gene TRBV28; no clear D. Between the trimmed V and J ends, which lost 6 bases and 0 bases, there was a span of 18 bases. Germline V gives CDR1 MDHEN, CDR2 SYDVKM. There are 17 residues in the CDR3. The CDR3 nucleotides read TGTGCCAGCAGCTCTGCTGCTGGTGTCCTTAGCAATCAGCCCCAGCATTTT. Its translation is CASSSAAGVLSNQPQHF.

This clone was observed a handful of times. This chain links TRBV14 with TRBJ2-1, with 10 bases aligning to TRBD2. The V gene end was trimmed by 2 bases and the J gene end by 4 bases; junction bases not matched to a gene: 5. Germline loops: CDR1 SGHDN, CDR2 FVKESK. The CDR3 has 16 residues. The DNA for the CDR3 is TGTGCCAGCAGCCAAACGGGACTAGCGAGTTACAATGAGCAGTTCTTC. Residues: CASSQTGLASYNEQFF.

In this sample, this clone turned up a few times. The V call is TRBV7-2, the J call TRBJ1-2, with D possibly being TRBD1 (5 bases). Germline V CDR1 and CDR2: SGHTA, FQGNSA. The ends were cut back, 2 bases at V and 6 bases at J, with 10 bases in the middle. The CDR3 runs to 13 residues. The CDR3 DNA reads TGTGCCAGCAGCTTACGAGGGGAGGATGGCTACACCTTC. Its protein product is CASSLRGEDGYTF.

The chain links TRBV25-1 to TRBJ1-2, with D hard to call. Between the trimmed V and J ends, which lost 7 bases and 0 bases, there was a span of 12 bases. Germline CDR1 and CDR2: MGHDK and SYGVNS. The CDR3 totals 14 residues. For the CDR3, the DNA is TGTGCCAGCAACCGGCGCCCGTCTAACTATGGCTACACCTTC. Its protein product is CASNRRPSNYGYTF.

This chain links TRBV10-1 with TRBJ2-5; TRBD1 matches at 12 bases. This CDR3 is built from 16 residues. J gave up 5 bases and V 7 bases, and 11 bases lay outside the gene matches. CDR1 is WNHNN and CDR2 is SYGVQD in the germline V gene (reference sequence). Here the CDR3 DNA reads TGCGCCAGCAATTCCGGGACAGGGGGCTCCAGGGAGACCCAGTACTTC. It yields the protein CASNSGTGGSRETQYF.

The chain's CDR3 is CASSKALCAVPYEQYV. Written as DNA, the CDR3 is TGTGCCAGCAGCAAAGCGCTTTGTGCAGTACCCTACGAGCAGTACGTC. V gene TRBV21-1 combines with J gene TRBJ2-7. TRBV21-1 is deemed a pseudogene. The CDR3 loop spans 16 amino acids.

The V call is TRBV28, the J call TRBJ1-1; TRBD1 is a possible D gene (5 bases). The V gene lost 9 bases and the J gene lost 5 bases, with 19 bases spanning the gap. There are 14 residues in the CDR3. From germline, CDR1 is MDHEN and CDR2 SYDVKM. The CDR3 here is CASTRDARGTEAFF. Written as DNA, the CDR3 is TGTGCCAGTACCCGGGACGCCCGAGGGACTGAAGCTTTCTTT.

The chain uses TRBV29-1 and TRBJ1-5, with D possibly TRBD1 on 6 matching bases. Germline lookup yields CDR1 SQVTM and CDR2 ANQGSEA. V was clipped by 4 bases and J by 6 bases, with 19 bases between them. CDR3 length: 15 residues. CDR3 in DNA: TGCAGCGTTGTGGTTTCGGGGGGCGCGGGTCAGCCCCAGCATTTT. As protein: CSVVVSGGAGQPQHF.

This sequence joins TRBV7-8 and TRBJ2-1; tentative D call: TRBD2 (7 bases). The CDR3 is 15 residues long. Trimming took 5 bases from V and 3 from J, leaving 14 bases between them. CDR1 is SGHVS and CDR2 is FQNEAQ in the germline V gene. DNA for the CDR3: TGTGCCAGCAGCCTGTCCGGGGGGCGCTACAATGAGCAGTTCTTC. Translating gives CASSLSGGRYNEQFF.

This chain uses TRBV27 with TRBJ1-4; 11 positions match TRBD1. The CDR3 consists of 16 residues. V lost 4 bases and J lost 10; bases outside the gene matches: 11. CDR1 is MNHEY, CDR2 SMNVEV, per germline (reference sequence). The CDR3 sequence is CASSSFTGQGVAKLFF. The CDR3 bases are TGTGCCAGCAGTTCTTTTACGGGACAGGGGGTGGCAAAACTGTTTTTT.

The rearrangement joins TRBV14 to TRBJ2-5; TRBD2 aligns across 9 bases. Unmatched junction bases numbered 13, after V lost 1 base and J lost 4 bases. The CDR3 spans 18 residues. In germline, CDR1 is SGHDN, CDR2 FVKESK. CDR3 sequence (DNA): TGTGCCAGCAGCCAAGGGCTCTACGGCGGGAGGGGAGGAGAGACCCAGTACTTC. Protein product: CASSQGLYGGRGGETQYF.

The chain joins TRBV14 to TRBJ1-1; D unclear. The V and J ends lost 0 bases and 1 base respectively, with 12 bases between them. CDR1 SGHDN and CDR2 FVKESK come from the germline V gene. CDR3 length equals 16 residues. CDR3 region: CASSQELGEGNTEAFF. The CDR3 DNA sequence: TGTGCCAGCAGCCAAGAGCTTGGCGAGGGGAACACTGAAGCTTTCTTT. Full variable domain (outside the CDR3, taken from reference TRBV14 and TRBJ1-1): EAGVTQFPSHSVIEKGQTVTLRCDPISGHDNLYWYRRVMGKEIKFLLHFVKESKQDESGMPNNRFLAERTGGTYSTLKVQPAELEDSGVYFCASSQELGEGNTEAFFGQGTRLTVV.

The V gene is TRBV6-5, the J gene TRBJ1-1; no reliable D call. This CDR3 contains 14 residues. Germline CDR1 and CDR2: MNHEY and SVGAGI. Trimming removed 8 bases at V and 1 base at J, with 14 bases between. CDR3 nucleotide sequence: TGTGCCAGCTTTAGAAAGGCCTCGAACACTGAAGCTTTCTTT. Protein sequence: CASFRKASNTEAFF.

The chain couples TRBV2 to TRBJ2-1; D is perhaps TRBD2 (6 bases). From germline, CDR1 is SNHLY and CDR2 FYNNEI. The length of the CDR3 is 16 residues. Trimming pared 0 bases from V and 9 bases from J, leaving 18 bases between. CDR3 coding DNA: TGTGCCAGCAGTGAAGCCATGGGATTGCGGGGCGGTGAGCAGTTCTTC. Its translation: CASSEAMGLRGGEQFF. The full variable domain, completed using reference TRBV2 and TRBJ2-1, is EPEVTQTPSHQVTQMGQEVILRCVPISNHLYFYWYRQILGQKVEFLVSFYNNEISEKSEIFDDQFSVERPDGSNFTLKIRSTKLEDSAMYFCASSEAMGLRGGEQFFGPGTRLTVL.

This chain connects TRBV2 to TRBJ2-7; the match to TRBD2 covers 11 bases. The tail of the sequence fits TRBJ2-5 better, so the J call may be wrong. The germline V gene has CDR1 SNHLY and CDR2 FYNNEI. The CDR3 covers 16 residues. In DNA form, the CDR3 reads TGTGCCAGCAGTGAAAGGGTAGCGGGAGGGCGAGAGACCCAGTACTTC. Translated: CASSERVAGGRETQYF.

This clone is labeled medium-sized (0.01 to 0.1%). This sequence joins TRBV30 and TRBJ1-2; D remains ambiguous. V was shortened by 0 bases and J by 8 bases, with 19 bases between the two germline ends. Germline V gene sequence: CDR1 GTSNPN, CDR2 SVGIG (reference sequence). The length of the CDR3 is 15 residues. The chain's CDR3 is CAWSVSTGGAGGYTF. The CDR3 DNA sequence: TGTGCCTGGAGTGTATCTACCGGAGGCGCGGGCGGCTACACCTTC.

The chain combines TRBV10-3 with TRBJ1-2; the D is unclear. V lost 4 bases to trimming and J lost 4 bases, with 13 bases between them. This CDR3 is built from 14 residues. CDR1 is ENHRY, CDR2 SYGVKD, per germline. The CDR3 here is CAISGGPETYGYTF. CDR3 DNA sequence: TGTGCCATCAGTGGAGGACCCGAGACCTATGGCTACACCTTC.

V gene TRBV19 combines with J gene TRBJ2-1, with 11 bases identical to TRBD2. This CDR3 comprises 14 residues. V lost 6 bases and J lost 7; bases outside the gene matches: 5. The germline CDR1 and CDR2 sequences are LNHDA and SQIVND (reference sequence). The CDR3 sequence: CASRYSGRVNEQFF. The CDR3 region has the DNA TGTGCCAGTAGGTATAGCGGGAGGGTGAATGAGCAGTTCTTC.

The chain recombines TRBV20-1 with TRBJ1-1, with D tentatively TRBD1 (5 bases). Germline loops: CDR1 DFQATT, CDR2 SNEGSKA (reference sequence). The CDR3 runs to 11 residues. Trimming took off 6 bases at V and 7 bases at J, with 12 bases between the two ends. The CDR3 nucleotides read TGCAGTGCCGGGGAGGGACGTGAAGCTTTCTTT. Amino acids: CSAGEGREAFF.

The rearrangement links TRBV4-1 to TRBJ2-3, with D unclear. The CDR3 covers 17 residues. The V end lost 0 bases, the J end lost 3 bases, and 16 bases lay between the germline ends. CDR1 is MGHRA and CDR2 is YSYEKL in the germline V gene. DNA of the CDR3: TGCGCCAGCAGCCAAGATCCACCTAGACGTGTTACAGATACGCAGTATTTT. Amino acid sequence: CASSQDPPRRVTDTQYF.

This clone showed up just once. The chain combines TRBV28 with TRBJ2-5; 8 nucleotides agree with TRBD2. CDR1 and CDR2 (germline): MDHEN, SYDVKM. V trimming: 2 bases; J trimming: 10 bases; junction bases outside the gene matches: 18. The CDR3 covers 17 residues. Here the CDR3 reads CASSLNLSGGRSADQYF. The CDR3 DNA follows: TGTGCCAGCAGTTTAAATTTATCGGGCGGGAGGTCCGCGGACCAGTACTTC.

This chain uses TRBV2 with TRBJ1-2, with 7 bases that match TRBD1. The CDR3 extends over 12 amino acids. The junction had 4 bases not matched to a gene; V was cut back by 5 bases and J by 7 bases. CDR1 is SNHLY, CDR2 FYNNEI, per germline. The CDR3 loop is CASSRQGGGYTF. The CDR3 nucleotides are TGTGCCAGCAGTCGACAGGGAGGTGGCTACACCTTC.

V gene TRBV4-1 combines with J gene TRBJ1-3, with TRBD1 as a possible D gene (5 bases). Trimming cost V 4 bases and J 7 bases, with 11 bases left between them. The CDR3 is made up of 13 amino acids. CDR1 is MGHRA, CDR2 YSYEKL, per germline. The CDR3, as DNA: TGCGCCAGCAGCCTCAGTGGGGGGAACACCATATATTTT. Translated: CASSLSGGNTIYF.

The chain uses TRBV28 and TRBJ1-2, with 8 bases matching TRBD1. CDR1 MDHEN and CDR2 SYDVKM come from the germline V gene. V lost 4 bases to trimming and J lost 5 bases; unmatched junction nucleotides: 9. The CDR3 loop spans 15 amino acids. Here the CDR3 DNA reads TGTGCCAGCAGTTCTATCTCAGGACAGGGATATGGCTACACCTTC. Amino acid sequence: CASSSISGQGYGYTF.

J is TRBJ2-3 and V is TRBV20-1; D might be TRBD2 (6 bases). V gave up 3 bases and J gave up 5 bases, with 6 bases separating them. CDR3 length equals 11 residues. CDR1 DFQATT and CDR2 SNEGSKA come from the germline V gene (reference sequence). Here the CDR3 reads CSASGGDTQYF. In DNA, the CDR3 is TGCAGTGCTAGCGGGGGAGATACGCAGTATTTT.